The sequence of this T cell receptor (beta chain) was determined in a study of CD8 T cells in ankylosing spondylitis. Notes on the study in general: Blood of patients with ankylosing spondylitis appeared to be characterized by a TCR beta motif of several highly homologous variants. With a CD8+ phenotype, disease-linked clones were relatively rare in peripheral blood.

V lost 2 bases, J lost 4 bases, and 11 bases lay in between. This CDR3 has 14 amino acids. The germline V gene has CDR1 MNHNS and CDR2 SASEGT. This clonotype was observed many times. What it binds is unknown. Quantitative 5'-RACE with molecular barcodes produced the TCR beta libraries. MiXCR, run by TCRdb on the 5' RACE reads, gives a single entry per CDR3 protein. The sample has a few hundred thousand distinct CDR3 sequences; around 11% are singletons. The chain combines TRBV6-1 with TRBJ1-1; no definite D call. This TCR was sampled from a male donor with ankylosing spondylitis or in good health (not recorded which). The sample was blood, either unsorted or a sorted T cell fraction (not recorded which). DNA of the CDR3: TGTGCCAGCAGTGAAAGTTGGAAGGCCACTGAAGCTTTCTTT. It codes for CASSESWKATEAFF.